This TCR beta chain is from a study of cytomegalovirus exposure and HLA in healthy donors. Study overall: Prior work identified under 130 million unique TCR beta sequences in some 200 million T cells.

With respect to this clone: What it binds is unknown.

Study results and limitations: The investigators catalogued under 200 TCR beta chains as cytomegalovirus-associated. Another analysis was done later, and it associated 16,951 TCR beta sequences with HLA alleles at 0.05 false discovery rate.

The PCR had 60 Vbeta and 13 Jbeta primers. Data came from immunoSEQ multiplex PCR; TCRdb stores just in-frame clones and leaves some out. The sample lists approximately 140,000 clones, approximately 80% occurring once. Source material: PBMCs. This receptor was taken from a woman aged 40 to 49 in good health and CMV-seronegative.

CDR3 amino acids: CASSPGLDTGELFF. The CDR3 DNA is TGTGCCAGCAGCCCGGGACTAGACACCGGGGAGCTGTTTTTT. The chain has TRBV5-4 and TRBJ2-2; TRBD2 matches 8 bases. The CDR3 sequence is 14 residues long. Germline V gene lookup returns CDR1 SGHNT and CDR2 YYREEE (reference sequence). Trimming removed 4 bases from V and 3 bases from J; junction bases left unmatched: 2.